These 17 T cell receptor beta chains share one sample of origin, sequenced in a study of cytomegalovirus exposure and HLA in healthy donors. Produced via immunoSEQ multiplex PCR; TCRdb's table is partial and in-frame only. Found here are about 340,000 clones, about nine tenths of them singletons; the top ten hold 0.65% to 0.85%. Sequenced sample: PBMCs. Receptors were obtained from a woman aged 18 to 35 in good health and CMV-seronegative.

This chain uses TRBV5-4 with TRBJ1-2; TRBD1 aligns across 8 bases. J was trimmed by 1 base and V by 0 bases; bases with no gene match: 5. In germline, CDR1 is SGHNT, CDR2 YYREEE (reference sequence). CDR3 length equals 16 residues. As DNA, the CDR3 is TGTGCCAGCAGCTTGGGGATGACAGGGGTTAACTATGGCTACACCTTC. Protein sequence: CASSLGMTGVNYGYTF.

The rearrangement links TRBV25-1 to TRBJ1-2; D not certain. In germline, CDR1 is MGHDK, CDR2 SYGVNS. The CDR3 covers 13 residues. V lost 1 base to trimming and J lost 8 bases, with 11 bases between them. Written as DNA, the CDR3 is TGTGCCAGCAGTGAATTCCCACAGTCGGGCTACACCTTC. Residues: CASSEFPQSGYTF.

The rearrangement joins TRBV11-1 to TRBJ2-2; D may be TRBD1 (5 bases). CDR3 size: 14 residues. Germline lookup yields CDR1 SGHAT and CDR2 FQDESV (reference sequence). The V and J ends lost 5 bases and 4 bases respectively, with 11 bases between them. CDR3 nucleotide sequence: TGTGCCAGCAGCCCTGGACATTCCACCGGGGAGCTGTTTTTT. It yields the protein CASSPGHSTGELFF.

On this clone: One end of the junction varies from germline; a read error may be responsible. The rearrangement joins TRBV6-5 to TRBJ2-7; 7 positions agree with TRBD1. Germline assignment: CDR1 MNHEY and CDR2 SVGAGI. CDR3 length: 13 residues. The CDR3 sequence is CASSPGQAVPPDF. The CDR3 DNA sequence: TGTGCCAGCAGTCCAGGACAGGCGGTCCCTCCGGACTTC.

This clone was counted a few times. The rearrangement joins TRBV2 to TRBJ2-7; no clear D gene. Trimming shortened V by 0 bases and J by 3 bases, and 15 bases separated the two germline ends. CDR1 and CDR2 (germline): SNHLY, FYNNEI. This CDR3 comprises 16 residues. For the CDR3, the DNA is TGTGCCAGCAGTGAAGCGTCACTCCAGGTAATCTACGAGCAGTACTTC. This translates into CASSEASLQVIYEQYF.

The chain employs TRBV6-5 and TRBJ2-2; 7 nucleotides line up with TRBD1. In germline, CDR1 is MNHEY, CDR2 SVGAGI. J gave up 3 bases and V 2 bases, and 3 bases lay outside the gene matches. The CDR3 is made up of 15 amino acids. The CDR3 protein is CASSYGQEHTGELFF. The CDR3 DNA reads as TGTGCCAGCAGTTACGGACAGGAGCACACCGGGGAGCTGTTTTTT.

This chain uses TRBV5-1 with TRBJ2-7; 7 bases map to TRBD2. Germline V gene lookup returns CDR1 SGHRS and CDR2 YFSETQ. This CDR3 comprises 14 residues. V lost 4 bases and J lost 4; bases outside the gene matches: 8. DNA for the CDR3: TGCGCCAGCAGCCCGACGCAGGGAGGGTACGAGCAGTACTTC. Translated: CASSPTQGGYEQYF.

The genes are TRBV4-2 and TRBJ2-1; 15 nucleotides align to TRBD2. The CDR3 totals 18 residues. With 1 base clipped from V and 4 bases from J, the junction kept 5 bases outside the gene matches. Germline loops: CDR1 LGHNA, CDR2 YNFKEQ. CDR3 loop: CASSQAIGTSGGYNEQFF. Here the CDR3 DNA reads TGTGCCAGCAGCCAAGCGATCGGGACTAGCGGGGGGTACAATGAGCAGTTCTTC.

J is TRBJ1-2 and V is TRBV6-5, with D maybe TRBD1 (6 bases). Germline V gives CDR1 MNHEY, CDR2 SVGAGI. The CDR3 loop spans 15 amino acids. V lost 4 bases and J lost 6, with 18 bases in between. The CDR3 sequence: CASSWGSPGANGYTF. The CDR3 nucleotides read TGTGCCAGCAGTTGGGGGTCTCCAGGGGCCAATGGCTACACCTTC.

Note on this clone: The identical CDR3 is also encoded by other nucleotide sequences in the sample. The chain combines TRBV7-9 with TRBJ1-2, with 9 bases aligning to TRBD1. Germline loops: CDR1 SEHNR, CDR2 FQNEAQ (reference sequence). The length of the CDR3 is 14 residues. The ends lost 5 bases at V and 2 bases at J; junction bases unmatched: 3. The CDR3 nucleotides read TGTGCCAGCAGCCCGGGACAGGGAAACTATGGCTACACCTTC. Translated, it gives CASSPGQGNYGYTF.

The chain employs TRBV9 and TRBJ2-1, with D possibly being TRBD1 (5 bases). The CDR3 is made up of 15 amino acids. From germline, CDR1 is SGDLS and CDR2 YYNGEE. The ends were cut back, 4 bases at V and 2 bases at J, with 13 bases in the middle. CDR3 DNA: TGTGCCAGCAGCTCCTGGGGCCGGGCCTACAATGAGCAGTTCTTC. Its protein is CASSSWGRAYNEQFF.

The J gene is TRBJ2-3, the V gene TRBV27; D call uncertain. Trimming stripped 6 bases from V and 4 bases from J, with 14 bases between. Germline CDR1 MNHEY, CDR2 SMNVEV (reference sequence). The CDR3 covers 14 residues. The CDR3 DNA reads as TGTGCCAGCAGCTCACTCGATCGCTCAGATACGCAGTATTTT. Its protein is CASSSLDRSDTQYF.

This chain joins TRBV19 and TRBJ2-7, with D unresolved. The CDR3 covers 14 residues. In germline, CDR1 is LNHDA, CDR2 SQIVND (reference sequence). V was trimmed by 1 base and J by 0 bases, leaving 7 bases between them. The CDR3, as DNA: TGTGCCAGTAGTATAGTTATGAGCTCCTACGAGCAGTACTTC. Protein product: CASSIVMSSYEQYF.

The CDR3 DNA follows: TGTGCCACCAGCCCCACTGGGGGACAGGGGAATGAGCAGTTCTTC. Translation gives CATSPTGGQGNEQFF. The chain carries TRBV15 and TRBJ2-1; 10 bases are shared with TRBD1. Germline V gives CDR1 LNHNV, CDR2 YYDKDF (reference sequence). The CDR3 extends over 15 amino acids. V shed 5 bases, J shed 7 bases, and the junction held 8 bases outside the gene matches.

The genes are TRBV5-8 and TRBJ1-2, with TRBD1 matching over 8 bases. Germline V gene lookup returns CDR1 SGHTS and CDR2 YDEGEE. The CDR3 is 15 residues long. The junction had 5 bases not matched to a gene; V was cut back by 0 bases and J by 4 bases. This chain's CDR3 is CASSLEDRGAYGYTF. The CDR3 region has the DNA TGTGCCAGCAGCTTGGAAGACAGGGGAGCCTATGGCTACACCTTC. The full variable domain, in which reference TRBV5-8 and TRBJ1-2 provide the parts outside the CDR3, is EAGVTQSPTHLIKTRGQQATLRCSPISGHTSVYWYQQALGLGLQFLLWYDEGEERNRGNFPPRFSGRQFPNYSSELNVNALELEDSALYLCASSLEDRGAYGYTFGSGTRLTVV.

CDR3 in amino acids: CASSYPGQTNIQYF. The CDR3 region has the DNA TGTGCCAGCAGTTACCCGGGACAAACAAACATTCAGTACTTC. The chain couples TRBV6-5 to TRBJ2-4; D is possibly TRBD1 (6 bases). The CDR3 is made up of 14 amino acids. Germline assignment: CDR1 MNHEY and CDR2 SVGAGI. Trimming shortened V by 2 bases and J by 6 bases, and 11 bases separated the two germline ends.

V is TRBV29-1 and J is TRBJ2-4, with D perhaps matching TRBD2 (6 bases). V shed 7 bases and J shed 5 bases, with 12 bases lying between them. This CDR3 has 12 residues. The germline gives CDR1 SQVTM, CDR2 ANQGSEA. The CDR3: CSAPDYQNIQYF. The CDR3 DNA is TGCAGCGCGCCGGACTATCAAAACATTCAGTACTTC. The entire variable domain, with the rest obtained from reference TRBV29-1 and TRBJ2-4, is as follows: SAVISQKPSRDICQRGTSLTIQCQVDSQVTMMFWYRQQPGQSLTLIATANQGSEATYESGFVIDKFPISRPNLTFSTLTVSNMSPEDSSIYLCSAPDYQNIQYFGAGTRLSVL.